The 15 T cell receptor beta chains below were found in one sample sequenced in a study of Ad26.COV2.S vaccination and SARS-CoV-2 variants (dated by TCRdb to 2020 to 2022). The meaning of the sample's treatment or condition label: over 15 received Ad26.COV2.S at low or high dose, single or two shots; 5 received placebo; per-sample allocation not given. For vaccine and placebo recipients, repertoires were sequenced using samples collected on day 63 after the first injection. To prepare the library, the immunoSEQ multiplex PCR assay was applied. TCRdb holds this immuneACCESS table with in-frame rearrangements only. Some clones are missing; in checked studies, unresolved V genes explain under half, and the rest has no known cause. For this sample the table gives roughly 450,000 clones, of which roughly 90% were detected only once. Together, the top ten hold more than 10% of the sample. The material was peripheral blood, obtained in a trial of Ad26.COV2.S vaccine versus placebo. The receptors were gathered from a person aged 18-60 years who received the Ad26.COV2.S COVID-19 vaccine or a placebo.

The V and J genes are TRBV7-3 and TRBJ2-3; D ambiguous. V was shortened by 2 bases and J by 3 bases, with 15 bases between the two germline ends. The CDR3 covers 16 residues. Germline values: CDR1 SGHTA, CDR2 FQGTGA. CDR3 bases: TGTGCCAGCAGCTTAGGTCTAGGTGGAAGGACAGATACGCAGTATTTT. It encodes CASSLGLGGRTDTQYF. Variable domain in full (rest from reference TRBV7-3 and TRBJ2-3): GAGVSQTPSNKVTEKGKYVELRCDPISGHTALYWYRQSLGQGPEFLIYFQGTGAADDSGLPNDRFFAVRPEGSVSTLKIQRTERGDSAVYLCASSLGLGGRTDTQYFGPGTRLTVL.

The chain uses TRBV7-9 and TRBJ2-7; weak D call: TRBD2 (6 bases). Trimming removed 5 bases from V and 7 bases from J, with 21 bases in between. The CDR3 is 15 amino acids. Germline V gene data show CDR1 as SEHNR and CDR2 as FQNEAQ (reference sequence). The CDR3 DNA reads TGTGCCAGCAGCCCCCCCACGGGACTGCAGTCGGAGCAGTACTTC. Protein product: CASSPPTGLQSEQYF.

The chain combines TRBV6-5 with TRBJ1-1; unclear D gene. CDR3 length: 11 residues. V dropped 4 bases and J dropped 7 bases, with 7 bases sitting between them. Germline V gene lookup returns CDR1 MNHEY and CDR2 SVGAGI. DNA of the CDR3: TGTGCCAGCAGTTTCGGGCGTGAAGCTTTCTTT. Translated, it gives CASSFGREAFF.

The chain uses TRBV6-5 and TRBJ2-7; D might be TRBD2 (7 bases). This CDR3 is built from 14 residues. Trimming pared 5 bases from V and 4 bases from J, leaving 15 bases between. Germline V gene sequence: CDR1 MNHEY, CDR2 SVGAGI. Here the CDR3 reads CASSPGGGAYEQYF. The CDR3 DNA sequence: TGTGCCAGCAGTCCCGGTGGGGGGGCTTACGAGCAGTACTTC.

Worth noting for this clone: The sample contains more than one DNA sequence encoding this CDR3. This chain links TRBV12-3 or TRBV12-4 with TRBJ1-1; D not resolved. The CDR3 length is 13 residues. The V and J ends lost 4 bases and 0 bases respectively, with 6 bases between them. In DNA, the CDR3 is TGTGCCAGCAGTTCTACAGTGAACACTGAAGCTTTCTTT. The encoded protein is CASSSTVNTEAFF.

This clone was detected only a few times. The chain links TRBV11-2 to TRBJ2-3; TRBD2 matches 7 bases. CDR3 length equals 14 residues. CDR1 is SGHAT and CDR2 is FQNNGV in the germline V gene. V lost 1 base, J lost 4 bases, and 2 bases stayed unmatched. The CDR3 protein is CASSLGLASDTQYF. The DNA for the CDR3 is TGTGCCAGCAGCTTAGGACTAGCTTCAGATACGCAGTATTTT.

This chain connects TRBV11-1 to TRBJ2-3, with 11 nucleotides matching TRBD2. Trimming removed 5 bases from V and 0 bases from J; junction bases left unmatched: 4. This CDR3 contains 16 residues. CDR1 SGHAT and CDR2 FQDESV come from the germline V gene (reference sequence). As DNA, the CDR3 is TGTGCCAGCAGCAAATGGACTAGCGGGAGCACAGATACGCAGTATTTT. Residues: CASSKWTSGSTDTQYF.

The chain uses TRBV19 and TRBJ1-1, with a weak D call TRBD1 (6 bases). V lost 6 bases, J lost 2 bases, and 16 bases lay in between. Germline loops: CDR1 LNHDA, CDR2 SQIVND (reference sequence). The CDR3 is 15 residues long. CDR3 bases: TGTGCCAGTAGGATTGCCGGGGGGGCAAACACTGAAGCTTTCTTT. This codes for CASRIAGGANTEAFF.

This clone was observed a few times. This chain connects TRBV5-1 to TRBJ2-1; a possible D gene is TRBD2 (5 bases). The CDR3 is 13 residues long. Trimming stripped 2 bases from V and 6 bases from J, with 9 bases between. Per the germline V gene, CDR1 is SGHRS and CDR2 is YFSETQ. The CDR3 nucleotides read TGCGCCAGCAGCTTTCGCGGGTTCAATGAGCAGTTCTTC. Amino acids: CASSFRGFNEQFF.

The chain combines TRBV7-2 with TRBJ2-3; D not resolved. V was pared by 1 base and J by 6 bases, with 8 bases between. The CDR3 runs to 13 residues. The germline V gene encodes CDR1 SGHTA and CDR2 FQGNSA. The CDR3 DNA follows: TGTGCCAGCAGCTTAGGGTCCCTGGATACGCAGTATTTT. It encodes CASSLGSLDTQYF. Full variable domain (missing parts from reference TRBV7-2 and TRBJ2-3): GAGVSQSPSNKVTEKGKDVELRCDPISGHTALYWYRQSLGQGLEFLIYFQGNSAPDKSGLPSDRFSAERTGGSVSTLTIQRTQQEDSAVYLCASSLGSLDTQYFGPGTRLTVL.

This clone has a single count. V usage is TRBV7-2 and J usage is TRBJ2-3; D unresolved. Germline V gene data show CDR1 as SGHTA and CDR2 as FQGNSA. The CDR3 is made up of 14 amino acids. Trimming stripped 3 bases from V and 3 bases from J, with 10 bases between. The CDR3 is CASSFRPVTDTQYF. In DNA form, the CDR3 reads TGTGCCAGCAGCTTCAGACCAGTTACAGATACGCAGTATTTT. The variable domain in full, with the rest retrieved from reference TRBV7-2 and TRBJ2-3, is GAGVSQSPSNKVTEKGKDVELRCDPISGHTALYWYRQSLGQGLEFLIYFQGNSAPDKSGLPSDRFSAERTGGSVSTLTIQRTQQEDSAVYLCASSFRPVTDTQYFGPGTRLTVL.

V usage is TRBV10-3 and J usage is TRBJ1-1; D is ambiguous. Germline CDR1 reads ENHRY; CDR2 reads SYGVKD. This CDR3 contains 11 residues. V lost 3 bases to trimming and J lost 5 bases, with 4 bases between them. In DNA, the CDR3 is TGTGCCATCAGTGAATGGACTGAAGCTTTCTTT. It yields the protein CAISEWTEAFF.

This clone was picked up one time. The rearrangement links TRBV5-1 to TRBJ1-1, with D possibly matching TRBD1 (6 bases). This CDR3 has 11 residues. V was trimmed by 3 bases and J by 8 bases, leaving 8 bases between them. Looked up from germline, CDR1 is SGHRS and CDR2 is YFSETQ. CDR3 sequence reads: CASSSDREAFF. The DNA for the CDR3 is TGCGCCAGCAGCTCAGACAGGGAAGCTTTCTTT.

This clone showed up just once. This rearrangement joins TRBV7-9 to TRBJ2-7; D tentatively reads TRBD1 or TRBD2 (6 bases each). This CDR3 is 14 amino acids long. Germline CDR1 and CDR2: SEHNR and FQNEAQ (reference sequence). V lost 4 bases, J lost 4 bases, and 14 bases lay in between. The CDR3 region has the DNA TGTGCCAGCAGCTCGTTGTGGGGGGCTTACGAGCAGTACTTC. This sequence encodes CASSSLWGAYEQYF.

The rearrangement uses TRBV24-1 and TRBJ2-7, with 14 positions matching TRBD2. This CDR3 is 19 amino acids long. Germline-derived CDR1 and CDR2 are KGHDR and SFDVKD. Germline trimming cut 0 bases from V and 2 bases from J; bases unmatched to any gene: 8. The CDR3 loop reads CATSDLSRGLAGGPYEQYF. The DNA of the CDR3 is TGTGCCACCAGTGATTTGTCCCGTGGACTAGCGGGAGGACCCTACGAGCAGTACTTC.